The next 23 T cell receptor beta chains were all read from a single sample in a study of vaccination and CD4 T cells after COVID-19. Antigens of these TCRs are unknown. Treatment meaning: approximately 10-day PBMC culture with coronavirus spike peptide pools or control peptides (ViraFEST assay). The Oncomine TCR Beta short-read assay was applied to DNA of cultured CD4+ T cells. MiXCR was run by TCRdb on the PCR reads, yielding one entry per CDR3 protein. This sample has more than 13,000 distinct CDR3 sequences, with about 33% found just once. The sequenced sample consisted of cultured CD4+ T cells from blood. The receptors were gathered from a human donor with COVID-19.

In nucleotides, the CDR3 is TGTGCCAGCAGCTTAGGGATCGGCGAGCAGTACTTC. This gives the protein CASSLGIGEQYF. The chain is built from TRBV7-6 and TRBJ2-7; the D is unclear. This CDR3 spans 12 amino acids. Trimming shortened V by 1 base and J by 6 bases, and 7 bases separated the two germline ends. The germline gives CDR1 SGHVS, CDR2 FNYEAQ.

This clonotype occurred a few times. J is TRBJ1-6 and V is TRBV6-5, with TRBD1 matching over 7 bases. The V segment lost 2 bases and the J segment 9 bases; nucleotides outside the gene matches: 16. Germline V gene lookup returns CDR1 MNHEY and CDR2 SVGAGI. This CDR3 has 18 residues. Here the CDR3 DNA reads TGTGCCAGCAGTTACGATGAGATAGGGGGCATCGGCTCTTCACCCCTCCACTTT. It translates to CASSYDEIGGIGSSPLHF.

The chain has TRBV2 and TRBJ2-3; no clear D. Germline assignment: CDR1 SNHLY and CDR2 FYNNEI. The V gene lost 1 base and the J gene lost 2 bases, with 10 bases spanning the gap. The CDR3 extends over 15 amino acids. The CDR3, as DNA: TGTGCCAGCAGTGAAGATTGGCGGTCCACAGATACGCAGTATTTT. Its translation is CASSEDWRSTDTQYF.

The CDR3 sequence: CASSLVETQYF. CDR3 bases: TGTGCCAGCAGCCTCGTGGAGACCCAGTACTTC. The V call is TRBV11-2, the J call TRBJ2-5, with D unclear. The CDR3 consists of 11 residues. CDR1 is SGHAT and CDR2 is FQNNGV in the germline V gene. V lost 5 bases and J lost 5, with 6 bases in between.

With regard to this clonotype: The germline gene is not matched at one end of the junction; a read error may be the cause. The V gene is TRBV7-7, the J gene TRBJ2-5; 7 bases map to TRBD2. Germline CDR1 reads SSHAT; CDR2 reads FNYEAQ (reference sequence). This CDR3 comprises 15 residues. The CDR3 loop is CASSLGLAEQETQYF. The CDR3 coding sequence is TGTGCTAGCAGCTTGGGTCTAGCGGAACAAGAGACCCAGTACTTC.

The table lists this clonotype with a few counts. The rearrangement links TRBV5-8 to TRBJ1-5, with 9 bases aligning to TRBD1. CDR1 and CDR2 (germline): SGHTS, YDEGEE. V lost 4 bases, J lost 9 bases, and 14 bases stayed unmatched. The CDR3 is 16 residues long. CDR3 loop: CASSGGQGLRKVPQHF. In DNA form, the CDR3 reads TGTGCCAGCAGCGGAGGACAGGGGTTGCGTAAGGTGCCCCAGCATTTT.

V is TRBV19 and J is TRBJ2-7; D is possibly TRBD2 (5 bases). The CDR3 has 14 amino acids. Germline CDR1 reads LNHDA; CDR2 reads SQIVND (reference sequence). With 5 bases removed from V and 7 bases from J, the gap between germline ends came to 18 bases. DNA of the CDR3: TGTGCCAGTAGTCCCCCCGGACTTGGGAAAGAGCAGTACTTC. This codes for CASSPPGLGKEQYF. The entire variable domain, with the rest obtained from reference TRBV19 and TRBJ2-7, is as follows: DGGITQSPKYLFRKEGQNVTLSCEQNLNHDAMYWYRQDPGQGLRLIYYSQIVNDFQKGDIAEGYSVSREKKESFPLTVTSAQKNPTAFYLCASSPPGLGKEQYFGPGTRLTVT.

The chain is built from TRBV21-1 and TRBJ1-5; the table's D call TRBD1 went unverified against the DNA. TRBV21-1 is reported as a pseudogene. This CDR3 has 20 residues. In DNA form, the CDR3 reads TGTGCCAGCAGTAAGGGTAGAGGGACAGGGGCCTCCATTAGGCATCAGCCCCAGCATTTT. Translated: CASSKGRGTGASIRHQPQHF.

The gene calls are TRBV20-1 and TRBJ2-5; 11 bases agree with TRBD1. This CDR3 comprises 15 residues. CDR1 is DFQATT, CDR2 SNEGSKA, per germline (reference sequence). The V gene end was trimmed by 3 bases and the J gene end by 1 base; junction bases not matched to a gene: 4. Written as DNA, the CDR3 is TGCAGTGCTAGGGGGACAGGGGGGTTCCAAGAGACCCAGTACTTC. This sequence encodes CSARGTGGFQETQYF.

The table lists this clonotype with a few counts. This chain's CDR3 is CAISTGTGTYEQYF. The CDR3 nucleotides are TGTGCCATCTCCACCGGGACTGGAACCTACGAGCAGTACTTC. The J gene is TRBJ2-7, the V gene TRBV28, with D possibly TRBD2 on 6 matching bases. The CDR3 sequence is 14 residues long. Looked up from germline, CDR1 is MDHEN and CDR2 is SYDVKM. The V end lost 10 bases, the J end lost 2 bases, and 18 bases lay between the germline ends.

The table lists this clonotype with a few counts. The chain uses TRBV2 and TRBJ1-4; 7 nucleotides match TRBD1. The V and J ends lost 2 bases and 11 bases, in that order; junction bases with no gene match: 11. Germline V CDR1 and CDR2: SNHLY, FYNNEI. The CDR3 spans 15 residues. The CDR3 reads CASSETEQGKGKLFF. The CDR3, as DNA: TGTGCCAGCAGTGAAACCGAACAGGGGAAGGGGAAACTGTTTTTT.

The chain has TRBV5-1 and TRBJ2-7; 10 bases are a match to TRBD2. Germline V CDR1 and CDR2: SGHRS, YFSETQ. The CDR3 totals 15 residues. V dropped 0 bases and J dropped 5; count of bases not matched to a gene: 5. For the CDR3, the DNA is TGCGCCAGCAGCTTGGCCGGTCTAGCGGGGGACGAGCAGTACTTC. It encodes CASSLAGLAGDEQYF. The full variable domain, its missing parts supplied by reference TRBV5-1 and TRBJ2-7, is KAGVTQTPRYLIKTRGQQVTLSCSPISGHRSVSWYQQTPGQGLQFLFEYFSETQRNKGNFPGRFSGRQFSNSRSEMNVSTLELGDSALYLCASSLAGLAGDEQYFGPGTRLTVT.

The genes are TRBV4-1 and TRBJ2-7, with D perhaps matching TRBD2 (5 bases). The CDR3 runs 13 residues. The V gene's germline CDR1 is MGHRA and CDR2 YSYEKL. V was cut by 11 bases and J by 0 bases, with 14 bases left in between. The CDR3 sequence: CAGGGRLSYEQYF. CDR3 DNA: TGCGCCGGCGGAGGACGCCTCTCCTACGAGCAGTACTTC.

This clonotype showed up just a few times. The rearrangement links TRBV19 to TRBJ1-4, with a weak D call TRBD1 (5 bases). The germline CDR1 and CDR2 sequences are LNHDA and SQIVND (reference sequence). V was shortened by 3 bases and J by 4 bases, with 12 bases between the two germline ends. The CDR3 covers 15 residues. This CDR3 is CASSIGGRGNEKLFF. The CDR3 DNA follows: TGTGCCAGTAGTATCGGGGGAAGGGGTAATGAAAAACTGTTTTTT.

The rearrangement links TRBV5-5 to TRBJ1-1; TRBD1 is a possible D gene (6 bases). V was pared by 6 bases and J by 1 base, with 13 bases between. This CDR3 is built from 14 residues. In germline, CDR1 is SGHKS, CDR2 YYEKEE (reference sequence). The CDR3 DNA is TGTGCCAGCATCCCCACAGGGTGGAACACTGAAGCTTTCTTT. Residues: CASIPTGWNTEAFF.

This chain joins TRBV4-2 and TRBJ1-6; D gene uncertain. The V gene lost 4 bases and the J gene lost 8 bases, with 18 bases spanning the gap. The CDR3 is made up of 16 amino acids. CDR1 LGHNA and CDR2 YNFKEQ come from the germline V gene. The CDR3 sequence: CASSPRLSNDDSPLHF. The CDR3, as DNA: TGTGCCAGCAGCCCGAGGTTATCAAACGACGATTCACCCCTCCACTTT.

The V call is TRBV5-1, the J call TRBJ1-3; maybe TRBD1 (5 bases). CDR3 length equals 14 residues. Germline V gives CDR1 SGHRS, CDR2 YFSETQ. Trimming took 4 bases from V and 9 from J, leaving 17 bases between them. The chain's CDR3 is CASSPGPSNPTIYF. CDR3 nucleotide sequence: TGCGCCAGCAGCCCGGGACCGAGTAACCCCACCATATATTTT.

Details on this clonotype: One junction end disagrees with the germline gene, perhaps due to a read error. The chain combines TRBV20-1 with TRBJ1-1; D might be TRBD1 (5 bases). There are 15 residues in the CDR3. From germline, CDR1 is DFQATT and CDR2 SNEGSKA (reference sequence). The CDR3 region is CSARGQGRRNTEAFF. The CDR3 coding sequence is TGCAGTGCAAGAGGTCAGGGACGGAGGAACACTGAAGCTTTCTTT.

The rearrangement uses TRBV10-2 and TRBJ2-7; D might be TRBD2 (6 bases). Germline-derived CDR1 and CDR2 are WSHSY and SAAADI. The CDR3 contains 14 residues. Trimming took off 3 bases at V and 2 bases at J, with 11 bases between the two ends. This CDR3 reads CASSDPAGTYEQYF. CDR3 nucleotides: TGCGCCAGCAGTGATCCCGCGGGGACCTACGAGCAGTACTTC.

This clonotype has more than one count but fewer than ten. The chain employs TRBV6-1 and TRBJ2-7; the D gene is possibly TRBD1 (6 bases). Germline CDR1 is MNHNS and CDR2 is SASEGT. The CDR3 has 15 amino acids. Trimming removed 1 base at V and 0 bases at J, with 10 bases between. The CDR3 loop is CASSEDRTVSYEQYF. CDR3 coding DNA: TGTGCCAGCAGTGAAGACCGGACAGTCTCCTACGAGCAGTACTTC.

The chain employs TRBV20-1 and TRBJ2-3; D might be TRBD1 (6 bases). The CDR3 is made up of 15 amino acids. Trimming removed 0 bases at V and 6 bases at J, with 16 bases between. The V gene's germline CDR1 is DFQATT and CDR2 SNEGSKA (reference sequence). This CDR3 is CSARDLQGIGDTQYF. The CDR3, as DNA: TGCAGTGCTAGAGATTTACAGGGAATTGGGGATACGCAGTATTTT.

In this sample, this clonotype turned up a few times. CDR3 loop: CASSLLGGREAFF. CDR3 nucleotides: TGTGCCAGCAGTTTATTGGGGGGCCGGGAAGCTTTCTTT. The chain carries TRBV27 and TRBJ1-1; a possible D gene is TRBD1 (6 bases). Trimming removed 1 base at V and 8 bases at J, with 11 bases between. CDR1 MNHEY and CDR2 SMNVEV come from the germline V gene (reference sequence). CDR3 length: 13 amino acids.

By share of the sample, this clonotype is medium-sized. The CDR3 sequence: CASGLGPRVSSEQYF. The CDR3 nucleotides are TGTGCTAGTGGTTTGGGCCCCAGGGTGTCTAGCGAGCAGTACTTC. The chain joins TRBV12-5 to TRBJ2-7, with TRBD1 as a possible D gene (5 bases). Trimming shortened V by 1 base and J by 6 bases, and 16 bases separated the two germline ends. Germline V CDR1 and CDR2: LGHNT, FRNRAP. The CDR3 is made up of 15 amino acids.